The clone carrying this T cell receptor beta chain appeared a few times. No antigen is known for it. As every portion of the isolated RNA was reverse transcribed, the sequencing read expressed TCRB transcripts. Assay: immunoSEQ multiplex PCR; the TCRdb copy retains only in-frame clones and omits some. This table has around 340,000 clones, around 9.3% appearing once. This sample is part of a study of beta chain features in type 1 diabetes. Points from the study as a whole: Shortening that was moderate but significant affected the TCRB CDR3s of Type 1 diabetes patients in all four CD4+ subsets.

The CDR3 runs to 16 residues. Germline trimming cut 2 bases from V and 4 bases from J; bases unmatched to any gene: 4. Germline lookup yields CDR1 SGHRS and CDR2 YFSETQ. The genes are TRBV5-1 and TRBJ2-1, with TRBD2 matching 12 bases. This sequence was found in a man between 25 and 39 years old with type 1 diabetes. Sequenced input: central memory CD4+ T cells from blood. CDR3 sequence reads: CASSFFGTSGYNEQFF. The CDR3 DNA sequence: TGCGCCAGCAGCTTTTTCGGGACTAGCGGGTACAATGAGCAGTTCTTC. Filled out from reference TRBV5-1 and TRBJ2-1, the complete variable domain reads KAGVTQTPRYLIKTRGQQVTLSCSPISGHRSVSWYQQTPGQGLQFLFEYFSETQRNKGNFPGRFSGRQFSNSRSEMNVSTLELGDSALYLCASSFFGTSGYNEQFFGPGTRLTVL.